These 29 T cell receptor beta chains were sequenced from one sample in a study of T cell clonotyping in hematopoietic cell transplantation. Libraries were prepared by immunoSEQ multiplex PCR; TCRdb keeps only in-frame clonotypes and omits some of them. Seen here are more than 6,500 clones, around 94% observed once, and the top ten hold 1.3%. This material consisted of peripheral blood mononuclear cells, taken 30 days after allogeneic stem cell transplant. The receptor set was obtained from a male patient aged 60 to 75 who had an allogeneic stem cell transplant from an unrelated donor, so T cells may come from the graft donor. Some clones in this sample may be carry-over from other donors' samples.

The chain is built from TRBV7-2 and TRBJ2-7, with TRBD1 as a possible D gene (6 bases). V gave up 1 base and J gave up 7 bases, with 17 bases separating them. The CDR3 extends over 15 amino acids. Germline V gene lookup returns CDR1 SGHTA and CDR2 FQGNSA. The CDR3 DNA reads TGTGCCAGCAGCTTAGTGTTGGGGGCGTTGACGGAGCAGTACTTC. Amino acid sequence: CASSLVLGALTEQYF.

This clone was seen a handful of times. V is TRBV30 and J is TRBJ1-2; TRBD1 is a possible D gene (6 bases). Trimming took 5 bases from V and 0 from J, leaving 13 bases between them. CDR1 and CDR2 (germline): GTSNPN, SVGIG (reference sequence). This CDR3 contains 14 residues. In nucleotides, the CDR3 is TGTGCCTGGGGGAAACAGGGACCTAACTATGGCTACACCTTC. It encodes CAWGKQGPNYGYTF.

The V gene is TRBV5-1, the J gene TRBJ2-2; D remains ambiguous. The V gene's germline CDR1 is SGHRS and CDR2 YFSETQ. This CDR3 is built from 15 residues. Trimming stripped 2 bases from V and 1 base from J, with 9 bases between. CDR3 loop: CASSFADGNTGELFF. The CDR3 nucleotides read TGCGCCAGCAGCTTTGCGGACGGGAACACCGGGGAGCTGTTTTTT.

This sequence joins TRBV28 and TRBJ1-5, with D unclear. V was trimmed by 5 bases and J by 5 bases, leaving 7 bases between them. CDR1 and CDR2 from the germline V gene are MDHEN and SYDVKM. The CDR3 consists of 12 residues. The CDR3 protein is CASSPPYQPQHF. CDR3 nucleotides: TGTGCCAGCAGTCCTCCCTATCAGCCCCAGCATTTT. Drawing the rest from reference TRBV28 and TRBJ1-5, the complete variable domain is DVKVTQSSRYLVKRTGEKVFLECVQDMDHENMFWYRQDPGLGLRLIYFSYDVKMKEKGDIPEGYSVSREKKERFSLILESASTNQTSMYLCASSPPYQPQHFGDGTRLSIL.

V is TRBV28 and J is TRBJ1-2; 8 nucleotides match TRBD1. V trimming: 6 bases; J trimming: 6 bases; junction bases outside the gene matches: 3. This CDR3 spans 12 amino acids. Germline CDR1 and CDR2: MDHEN and SYDVKM. CDR3 sequence (DNA): TGTGCCAGCAGAACAGGGGGTCATGGCTACACCTTC. This gives the protein CASRTGGHGYTF.

The chain has TRBV29-1 and TRBJ1-1; perhaps TRBD1 as D (6 bases). The germline CDR1 and CDR2 sequences are SQVTM and ANQGSEA. V was shortened by 4 bases and J by 3 bases, with 12 bases between the two germline ends. The CDR3 sequence is 13 residues long. CDR3 sequence (DNA): TGCAGCGTTGCCGACAGGCCGTACACTGAAGCTTTCTTT. Its protein product is CSVADRPYTEAFF.

This clone appeared once. The CDR3 region has the DNA TGTGCCAGCAGTGACTCGGGCGGGGCTGATTACAATGAGCAGTTCTTC. Its translation is CASSDSGGADYNEQFF. This chain joins TRBV6-4 and TRBJ2-1; a possible D gene is TRBD2 (6 bases). V was cut by 0 bases and J by 4 bases, with 13 bases left in between. Germline CDR1 MRHNA, CDR2 SNTAGT. The CDR3 is 16 residues long.

This clone was counted once. This chain connects TRBV4-1 to TRBJ2-7; D may be TRBD1 (6 bases). The CDR3 length is 14 residues. CDR1 MGHRA and CDR2 YSYEKL come from the germline V gene. Trimming shortened V by 6 bases and J by 4 bases, and 16 bases separated the two germline ends. This CDR3 reads CASSYRDPEYEQYF. The CDR3 nucleotides are TGCGCCAGCAGTTACAGGGATCCGGAATACGAGCAGTACTTC.

The gene calls are TRBV4-1 and TRBJ1-5, with a tentative D call TRBD1 (5 bases). CDR1 MGHRA and CDR2 YSYEKL come from the germline V gene. The CDR3 length is 18 residues. With 2 bases removed from V and 0 bases from J, the gap between germline ends came to 17 bases. In DNA form, the CDR3 reads TGCGCCAGCAGCCAATGGGGACCGCGGGGCTATAGCAATCAGCCCCAGCATTTT. It is translated as CASSQWGPRGYSNQPQHF.

The chain combines TRBV7-9 with TRBJ1-1; D not resolved. CDR1 is SEHNR and CDR2 is FQNEAQ in the germline V gene (reference sequence). The CDR3 length is 13 residues. Trimming stripped 6 bases from V and 3 bases from J, with 11 bases between. The CDR3 sequence: CASSWGTDTEAFF. The DNA for the CDR3 is TGTGCCAGCAGTTGGGGAACGGACACTGAAGCTTTCTTT.

This clone was recorded only once. This chain uses TRBV9 with TRBJ1-2, with D maybe TRBD1 (5 bases). Germline V gene sequence: CDR1 SGDLS, CDR2 YYNGEE. The germline V and J ends were trimmed by 0 bases and 5 bases, with 17 bases remaining between them. This CDR3 region has 16 residues. Written as DNA, the CDR3 is TGTGCCAGCAGCGTAGAAGGGGACGGGGTTTGGTATGGCTACACCTTC. Translating gives CASSVEGDGVWYGYTF.

The rearrangement uses TRBV19 and TRBJ1-1; D call uncertain. V lost 5 bases and J lost 8, with 15 bases in between. From germline, CDR1 is LNHDA and CDR2 SQIVND (reference sequence). CDR3 length: 13 amino acids. CDR3 sequence: CASSLPKVGEAFF. As DNA, the CDR3 is TGTGCCAGTAGTCTCCCTAAGGTGGGAGAAGCTTTCTTT.

This clone was seen a handful of times. The chain is built from TRBV30 and TRBJ1-3, with TRBD1 matching 7 bases. This CDR3 has 10 residues. Germline V CDR1 and CDR2: GTSNPN, SVGIG (reference sequence). DNA of the CDR3: TGTGCGACACAGGGGAACACCATATATTTT. This codes for CATQGNTIYF.

This chain joins TRBV28 and TRBJ1-1; D gene uncertain. The ends were cut back, 0 bases at V and 1 base at J, with 6 bases in the middle. The CDR3 length is 14 residues. Germline lookup yields CDR1 MDHEN and CDR2 SYDVKM. This CDR3 reads CASSLWLGNTEAFF. The CDR3, as DNA: TGTGCCAGCAGTTTATGGTTAGGGAACACTGAAGCTTTCTTT.

The sample holds one count of this clone. This chain links TRBV18 with TRBJ2-2, with D tentatively TRBD2 (6 bases). The germline V gene has CDR1 KGHSH and CDR2 LQKENI. This CDR3 has 17 residues. With 1 base removed from V and 5 bases from J, the gap between germline ends came to 17 bases. CDR3 loop: CASSPRGGLAGTGELFF. The DNA of the CDR3 is TGTGCCAGCTCACCACGAGGCGGCCTTGCGGGGACCGGGGAGCTGTTTTTT. Together with reference TRBV18 and TRBJ2-2, the CDR3 gives the full variable domain: NAGVMQNPRHLVRRRGQEARLRCSPMKGHSHVYWYRQLPEEGLKFMVYLQKENIIDESGMPKERFSAEFPKEGPSILRIQQVVRGDSAAYFCASSPRGGLAGTGELFFGEGSRLTVL.

This chain links TRBV27 with TRBJ2-2; D may be TRBD1 (6 bases). Trimming took off 5 bases at V and 7 bases at J, with 14 bases between the two ends. Germline values: CDR1 MNHEY, CDR2 SMNVEV (reference sequence). The length of the CDR3 is 14 residues. The CDR3 protein is CASSLVWTDGELFF. The DNA for the CDR3 is TGTGCCAGCAGTCTAGTCTGGACAGACGGGGAGCTGTTTTTT.

Here the CDR3 reads CASSYLGSSEDGELFF. For the CDR3, the DNA is TGTGCCAGCAGTTACTTAGGTTCTAGCGAGGACGGGGAGCTGTTTTTT. The V call is TRBV28, the J call TRBJ2-2, with D tentatively TRBD2 (6 bases). CDR1 is MDHEN, CDR2 SYDVKM, per germline. The CDR3 runs to 16 residues. V was shortened by 4 bases and J by 7 bases, with 19 bases between the two germline ends.

This rearrangement joins TRBV19 to TRBJ2-1; TRBD2 matches 9 bases. Germline V gene sequence: CDR1 LNHDA, CDR2 SQIVND (reference sequence). J was trimmed by 8 bases and V by 5 bases; bases with no gene match: 19. The CDR3 runs to 18 residues. The CDR3 reads CASSRAGGPYGPSYEQFF. In DNA, the CDR3 is TGTGCCAGTAGTCGGGCGGGAGGGCCTTACGGACCTTCGTATGAGCAGTTCTTC.

This rearrangement joins TRBV28 to TRBJ2-7, with a possible D match to TRBD1 (5 bases). The CDR3 loop spans 15 amino acids. Trimming stripped 1 base from V and 3 bases from J, with 13 bases between. Germline assignment: CDR1 MDHEN and CDR2 SYDVKM. The CDR3 region is CASSLFRTSYYEQYF. CDR3 coding DNA: TGTGCCAGCAGTTTATTTCGGACATCCTACTACGAGCAGTACTTC.

The chain recombines TRBV4-3 with TRBJ2-6; maybe TRBD2 (5 bases). There are 16 residues in the CDR3. CDR1 is LGHNA and CDR2 is YSLEER in the germline V gene. With 4 bases removed from V and 3 bases from J, the gap between germline ends came to 13 bases. CDR3 in amino acids: CASSPDPRGGANVLTF. The DNA for the CDR3 is TGCGCCAGCAGCCCAGACCCCCGGGGTGGGGCCAACGTCCTGACTTTC.

This clone was counted once. This chain links TRBV9 with TRBJ2-1; D might be TRBD1 (5 bases). CDR1 and CDR2 from the germline V gene are SGDLS and YYNGEE. The CDR3 runs to 12 residues. Trimming cost V 0 bases and J 9 bases, with 7 bases left between them. For the CDR3, the DNA is TGTGCCAGCAGCGTAGGGGGCGGTGAGCAGTTCTTC. Amino acid sequence: CASSVGGGEQFF.

The chain links TRBV19 to TRBJ2-1; perhaps TRBD1 as D (5 bases). The CDR3 contains 13 residues. CDR1 and CDR2 (germline): LNHDA, SQIVND (reference sequence). V lost 5 bases to trimming and J lost 8 bases, with 13 bases between them. The CDR3 DNA reads TGTGCCAGTAGTTTCAGCAGGGTGCATGAGCAGTTCTTC. Its protein is CASSFSRVHEQFF. The whole variable domain, filled in from reference TRBV19 and TRBJ2-1, reads DGGITQSPKYLFRKEGQNVTLSCEQNLNHDAMYWYRQDPGQGLRLIYYSQIVNDFQKGDIAEGYSVSREKKESFPLTVTSAQKNPTAFYLCASSFSRVHEQFFGPGTRLTVL.

The chain carries TRBV28 and TRBJ1-2; D ambiguous. V lost 11 bases to trimming and J lost 1 base, with 8 bases between them. The CDR3 covers 11 residues. Germline lookup yields CDR1 MDHEN and CDR2 SYDVKM. The CDR3 nucleotides are TGTGCCTGTGCGGGTAACTATGGCTACACCTTC. This sequence encodes CACAGNYGYTF.

The chain employs TRBV7-2 and TRBJ2-1, with D maybe TRBD2 (6 bases). Germline V gene sequence: CDR1 SGHTA, CDR2 FQGNSA. The CDR3 loop spans 15 amino acids. The V and J ends lost 3 bases and 4 bases respectively, with 13 bases between them. Here the CDR3 DNA reads TGTGCCAGCAGCTTGGGGGGAGGCATGTACAATGAGCAGTTCTTC. Residues: CASSLGGGMYNEQFF. The whole variable domain, filled in from reference TRBV7-2 and TRBJ2-1, reads GAGVSQSPSNKVTEKGKDVELRCDPISGHTALYWYRQSLGQGLEFLIYFQGNSAPDKSGLPSDRFSAERTGGSVSTLTIQRTQQEDSAVYLCASSLGGGMYNEQFFGPGTRLTVL.

The J gene is TRBJ1-3, the V gene TRBV7-9; no clear D. Germline V lookup: CDR1 SEHNR, CDR2 FQNEAQ (reference sequence). The CDR3 has 14 amino acids. Trimming took off 7 bases at V and 3 bases at J, with 13 bases between the two ends. CDR3 bases: TGTGCCAGCACTCCCCTAGGTATTGGAAACACCATATATTTT. Amino acid sequence: CASTPLGIGNTIYF.

The V call is TRBV6-4, the J call TRBJ2-5; D not resolved. The CDR3 contains 13 residues. The germline gives CDR1 MRHNA, CDR2 SNTAGT. V was cut by 4 bases and J by 9 bases, with 15 bases left in between. The CDR3 DNA follows: TGTGCCAGCAGTGGGGAAGCCAATTCGCCCCAGTACTTC. Its translation is CASSGEANSPQYF.

Only one count was recorded for this clone. The chain's CDR3 is CASSPGPNYGYTF. The CDR3 bases are TGTGCCAGCAGCCCGGGACCAAACTATGGCTACACCTTC. The J gene is TRBJ1-2, the V gene TRBV28, with a tentative D call TRBD1 (5 bases). Germline CDR1 reads MDHEN; CDR2 reads SYDVKM. Trimming removed 6 bases at V and 2 bases at J, with 10 bases between. The CDR3 is 13 amino acids.

The gene calls are TRBV11-1 and TRBJ2-7; 12 bases align to TRBD2. CDR1 is SGHAT and CDR2 is FQDESV in the germline V gene (reference sequence). CDR3 length: 18 amino acids. V trimming: 3 bases; J trimming: 2 bases; junction bases outside the gene matches: 11. This CDR3 reads CASSFSSLAGGLTYEQYF. The CDR3 bases are TGTGCCAGCAGCTTTAGTTCTCTAGCGGGAGGGCTGACCTACGAGCAGTACTTC.

The chain joins TRBV7-2 to TRBJ2-7; no reliable D call. Germline V gene lookup returns CDR1 SGHTA and CDR2 FQGNSA. Trimming removed 3 bases from V and 2 bases from J, with 17 bases in between. The CDR3 has 16 residues. The CDR3 spells CASSFGFSSSPYEQYF. As DNA, the CDR3 is TGTGCCAGCAGCTTTGGTTTCTCGTCCTCCCCCTACGAGCAGTACTTC.